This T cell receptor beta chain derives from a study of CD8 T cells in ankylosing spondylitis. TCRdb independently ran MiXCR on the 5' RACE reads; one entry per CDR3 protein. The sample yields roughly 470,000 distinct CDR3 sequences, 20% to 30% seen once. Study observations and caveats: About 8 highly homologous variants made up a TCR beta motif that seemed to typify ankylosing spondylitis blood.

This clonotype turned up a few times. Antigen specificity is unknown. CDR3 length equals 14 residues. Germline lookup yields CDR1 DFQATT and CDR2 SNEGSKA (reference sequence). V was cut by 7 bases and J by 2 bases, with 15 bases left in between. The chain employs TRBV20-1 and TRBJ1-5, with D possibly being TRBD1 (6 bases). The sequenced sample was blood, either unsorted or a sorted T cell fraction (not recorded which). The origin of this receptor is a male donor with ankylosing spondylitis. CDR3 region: CSVARGAGNQPQHF. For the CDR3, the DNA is TGCAGTGTCGCTCGGGGGGCTGGCAATCAGCCCCAGCATTTT.